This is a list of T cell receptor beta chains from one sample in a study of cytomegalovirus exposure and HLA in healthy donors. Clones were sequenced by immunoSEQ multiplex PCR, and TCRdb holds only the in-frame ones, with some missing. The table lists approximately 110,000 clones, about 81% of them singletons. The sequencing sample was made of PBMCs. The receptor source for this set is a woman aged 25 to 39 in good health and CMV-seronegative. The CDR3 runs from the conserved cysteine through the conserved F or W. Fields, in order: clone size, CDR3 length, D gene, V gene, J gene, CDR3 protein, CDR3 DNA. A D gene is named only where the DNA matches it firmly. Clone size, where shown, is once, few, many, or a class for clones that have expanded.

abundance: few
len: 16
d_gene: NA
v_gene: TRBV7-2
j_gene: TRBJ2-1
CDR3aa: CASSGQGRSSYNEQFF
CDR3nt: TGTGCCAGCAGCGGGCAGGGAAGGAGCTCCTACAATGAGCAGTTCTTC

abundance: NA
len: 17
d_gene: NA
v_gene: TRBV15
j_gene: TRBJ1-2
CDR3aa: CATSAPMDGLGGYGYTF
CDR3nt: TGTGCCACCAGCGCACCGATGGACGGGCTGGGAGGTTATGGCTACACCTTC

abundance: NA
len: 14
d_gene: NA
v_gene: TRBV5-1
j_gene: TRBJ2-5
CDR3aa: CASSLGGGSETQYF
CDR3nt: TGCGCCAGCAGCTTGGGAGGGGGTTCAGAGACCCAGTACTTC

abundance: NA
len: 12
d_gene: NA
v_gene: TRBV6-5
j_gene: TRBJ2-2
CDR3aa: CASSSDTGELFF
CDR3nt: TGTGCCAGCAGTTCCGACACCGGGGAGCTGTTTTTT

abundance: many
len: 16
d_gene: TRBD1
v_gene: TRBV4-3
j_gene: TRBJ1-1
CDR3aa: CASSHQFRGLDTEAFF
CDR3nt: TGCGCCAGCAGCCACCAATTCAGGGGGCTTGACACTGAAGCTTTCTTT

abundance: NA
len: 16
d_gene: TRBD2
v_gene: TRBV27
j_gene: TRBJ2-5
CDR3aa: CASSPLPRGARETQYF
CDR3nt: TGTGCCAGCAGTCCCCTTCCGCGGGGGGCCCGAGAGACCCAGTACTTC

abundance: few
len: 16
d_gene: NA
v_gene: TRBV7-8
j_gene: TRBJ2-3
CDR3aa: CASSTRTALGTDTQYF
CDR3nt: TGTGCCAGCAGCACCCGGACTGCGCTCGGCACAGATACGCAGTATTTT

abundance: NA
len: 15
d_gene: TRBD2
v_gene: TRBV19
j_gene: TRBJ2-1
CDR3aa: CASRTSGRALNEQFF
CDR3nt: TGTGCCAGTCGGACTAGCGGGAGGGCCCTGAATGAGCAGTTCTTC

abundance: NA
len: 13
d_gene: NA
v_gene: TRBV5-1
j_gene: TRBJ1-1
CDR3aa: CASSLARNTEAFF
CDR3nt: TGCGCCAGCAGCTTGGCCAGGAACACTGAAGCTTTCTTT

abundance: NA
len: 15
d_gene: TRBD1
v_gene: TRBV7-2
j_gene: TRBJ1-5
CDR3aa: CASSISTGGNQPQHF
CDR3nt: TGTGCCAGCAGCATATCGACAGGGGGAAATCAGCCCCAGCATTTT

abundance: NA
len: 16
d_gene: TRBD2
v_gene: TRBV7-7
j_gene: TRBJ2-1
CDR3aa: CASSLIAGGLNNEQFF
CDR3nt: TGTGCTAGCAGCTTAATCGCGGGAGGCCTGAACAATGAGCAGTTCTTC

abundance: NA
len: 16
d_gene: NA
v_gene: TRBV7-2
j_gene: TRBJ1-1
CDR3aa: CASSFLWTPTNTEAFF
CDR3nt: TGTGCCAGCAGCTTCCTTTGGACACCTACGAACACTGAAGCTTTCTTT

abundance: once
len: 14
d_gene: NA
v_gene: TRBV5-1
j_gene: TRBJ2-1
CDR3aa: CASTEDTRYNEQFF
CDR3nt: TGCGCCAGCACCGAGGACACCCGTTACAATGAGCAGTTCTTC

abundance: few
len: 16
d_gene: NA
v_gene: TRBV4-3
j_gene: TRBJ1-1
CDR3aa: CASSQDVYSSRTEAFF
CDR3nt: TGCGCCAGCAGCCAAGATGTCTACTCGTCGCGGACTGAAGCTTTCTTT

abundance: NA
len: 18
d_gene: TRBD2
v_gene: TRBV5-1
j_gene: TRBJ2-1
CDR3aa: CASSLGVGLAGSYNEQFF
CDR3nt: TGCGCCAGCAGCTTGGGAGTGGGACTAGCGGGCTCCTACAATGAGCAGTTCTTC

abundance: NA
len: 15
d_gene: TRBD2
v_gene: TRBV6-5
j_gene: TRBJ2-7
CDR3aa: CASTFDSTSSYEQYF
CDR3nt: TGTGCCAGCACCTTTGACTCGACTAGCTCATACGAGCAGTACTTC

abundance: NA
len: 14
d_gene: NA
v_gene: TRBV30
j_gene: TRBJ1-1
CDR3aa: CAWSVEQRVFEAFF
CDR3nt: TGTGCCTGGAGTGTGGAACAGAGGGTTTTCGAGGCTTTCTTT

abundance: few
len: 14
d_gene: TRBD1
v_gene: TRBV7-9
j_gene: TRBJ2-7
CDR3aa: CASSTRDRAYEQYF
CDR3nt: TGTGCCAGCAGCACAAGGGACAGAGCCTACGAGCAGTACTTC

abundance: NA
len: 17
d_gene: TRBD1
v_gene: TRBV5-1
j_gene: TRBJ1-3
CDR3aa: CASSYGQGLSSGNTIYF
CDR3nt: TGCGCCAGCAGCTACGGACAGGGCCTTAGCTCTGGAAACACCATATATTTT

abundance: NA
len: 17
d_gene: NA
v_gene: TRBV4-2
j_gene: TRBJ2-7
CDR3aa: CASSHTQGSPSSYEQYF
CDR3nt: TGTGCCAGCAGCCACACCCAGGGTTCCCCAAGCTCCTACGAGCAGTACTTC

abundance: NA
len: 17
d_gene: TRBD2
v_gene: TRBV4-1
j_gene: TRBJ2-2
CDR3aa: CASSQTSGGVNTGELFF
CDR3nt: TGCGCCAGCAGCCAGACTAGCGGGGGGGTTAACACCGGGGAGCTGTTTTTT

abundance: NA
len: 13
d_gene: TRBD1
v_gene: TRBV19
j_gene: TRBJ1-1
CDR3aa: CASGGQRNTEAFF
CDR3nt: TGTGCCAGTGGGGGACAGAGGAACACTGAAGCTTTCTTT

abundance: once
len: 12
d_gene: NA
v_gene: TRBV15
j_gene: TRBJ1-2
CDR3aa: CATSRVQGGYTF
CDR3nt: TGTGCCACCAGCAGAGTCCAGGGCGGCTACACCTTC

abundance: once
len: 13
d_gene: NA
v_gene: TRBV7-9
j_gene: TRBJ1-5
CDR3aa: CASSLQGNQPQHF
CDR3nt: TGTGCCAGCAGTTTGCAGGGCAATCAGCCCCAGCATTTT

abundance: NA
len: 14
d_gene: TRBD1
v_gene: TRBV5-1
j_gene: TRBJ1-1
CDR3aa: CASSYGQGWTEAFF
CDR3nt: TGCGCCAGCAGCTATGGACAGGGTTGGACTGAAGCTTTCTTT

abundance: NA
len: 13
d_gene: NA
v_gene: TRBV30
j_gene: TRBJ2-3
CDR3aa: CAWIIAPGDTQYF
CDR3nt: TGTGCCTGGATTATTGCACCGGGGGATACGCAGTATTTT

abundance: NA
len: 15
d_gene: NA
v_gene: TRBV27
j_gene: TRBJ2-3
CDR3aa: CASRLDLSSTDTQYF
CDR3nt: TGTGCCAGCAGGCTGGACTTATCTAGCACAGATACGCAGTATTTT

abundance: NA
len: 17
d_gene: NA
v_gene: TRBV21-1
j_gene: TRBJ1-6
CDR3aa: CASSKALGTGFYSPLHF
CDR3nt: TGTGCCAGCAGCAAAGCTTTGGGGACAGGGTTTTATTCACCCCTCCACTTT

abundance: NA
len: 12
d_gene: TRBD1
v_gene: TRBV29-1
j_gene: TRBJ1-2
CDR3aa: CSGGQTNYGYTF
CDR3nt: TGCAGCGGGGGACAGACTAACTATGGCTACACCTTC

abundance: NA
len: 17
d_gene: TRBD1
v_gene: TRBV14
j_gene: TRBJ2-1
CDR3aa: CASSQLPGQSSYNEQFF
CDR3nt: TGTGCCAGCAGCCAATTGCCGGGACAGAGCTCCTACAATGAGCAGTTCTTC

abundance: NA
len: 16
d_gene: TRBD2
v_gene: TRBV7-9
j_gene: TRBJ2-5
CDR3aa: CASSPGTSGSGETQYF
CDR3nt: TGTGCCAGCAGCCCAGGGACTAGCGGGAGCGGGGAGACCCAGTACTTC

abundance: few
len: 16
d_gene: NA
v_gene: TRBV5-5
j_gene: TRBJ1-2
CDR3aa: CASSQDLTVPNYGYTF
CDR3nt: TGTGCCAGCAGCCAAGATCTGACAGTTCCTAACTATGGCTACACCTTC

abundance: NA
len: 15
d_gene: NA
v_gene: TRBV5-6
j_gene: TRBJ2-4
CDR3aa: CASSLGRIGVDIQYF
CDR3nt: TGTGCCAGCAGCTTGGGTAGGATCGGGGTAGACATTCAGTACTTC

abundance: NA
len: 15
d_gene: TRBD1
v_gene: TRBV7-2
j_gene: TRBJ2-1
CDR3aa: CASSLDREAHNEQFF
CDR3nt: TGTGCCAGCAGCCTTGACAGGGAAGCCCACAATGAGCAGTTCTTC

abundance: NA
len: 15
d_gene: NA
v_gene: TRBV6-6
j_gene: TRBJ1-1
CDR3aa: CASSTRTALNTEAFF
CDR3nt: TGTGCCAGCAGTACTCGGACAGCACTGAACACTGAAGCTTTCTTT

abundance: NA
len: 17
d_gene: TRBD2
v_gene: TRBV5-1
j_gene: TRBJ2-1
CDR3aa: CASSVGISSGGAIKQFF
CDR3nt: TGCGCCAGCAGCGTGGGTATTTCTAGCGGGGGGGCCATTAAGCAGTTCTTC

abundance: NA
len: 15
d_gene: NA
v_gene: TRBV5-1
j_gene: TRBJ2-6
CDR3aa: CASSGGNSGANVLTF
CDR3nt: TGCGCCAGCAGCGGCGGGAACTCTGGGGCCAACGTCCTGACTTTC

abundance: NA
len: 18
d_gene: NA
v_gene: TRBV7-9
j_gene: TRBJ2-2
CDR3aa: CASSLGWRGRMNTGELFF
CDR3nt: TGTGCCAGCAGCTTAGGTTGGCGGGGCCGGATGAACACCGGGGAGCTGTTTTTT

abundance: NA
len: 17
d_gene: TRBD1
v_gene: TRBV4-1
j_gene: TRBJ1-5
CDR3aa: CASSLYPSGTGVKPQHF
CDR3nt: TGCGCCAGCAGCCTATATCCTTCCGGGACAGGGGTGAAGCCCCAGCATTTT

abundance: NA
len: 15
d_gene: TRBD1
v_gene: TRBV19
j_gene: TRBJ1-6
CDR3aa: CASSIVQGAGSPLHF
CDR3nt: TGTGCCAGTAGTATAGTTCAGGGGGCCGGGTCACCCCTCCACTTT

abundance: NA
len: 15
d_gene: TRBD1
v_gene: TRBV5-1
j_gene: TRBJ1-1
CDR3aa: CASSSNRGSNTEAFF
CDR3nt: TGCGCCAGCAGCTCCAACAGGGGTAGTAACACTGAAGCTTTCTTT